This T cell receptor beta chain stems from a study of cytomegalovirus exposure and HLA in healthy donors. Germline-derived CDR1 and CDR2 are SGHRS and YFSETQ. Trimming removed 3 bases from V and 0 bases from J, with 15 bases in between. The CDR3 length is 16 residues. Regarding the study as a whole: In a later analysis, roughly 17,000 TCR beta sequences were associated with HLA alleles at 0.05 false discovery rate. Trimming of TCR beta V- and J-genes showed a link, identified in a later analysis, to a missense DCLRE1C variant. Analyzed later, most CMV-associated TCR beta chains appeared HLA-restricted.

A multiplex PCR was run with 60 Vbeta primers and 13 Jbeta primers. Profiled with immunoSEQ multiplex PCR; TCRdb holds only in-frame clones, not every one. The sample lists 150,000 to 200,000 clones, 80% occurring once. Regarding this clone: Its antigen is still unknown.

The TCR comes from a boy younger than 18 in good health and CMV-seronegative. Sequencing input: PBMCs. The chain links TRBV5-1 to TRBJ1-1; no definite D call. CDR3 sequence: CASSSQQDPVNTEAFF. The CDR3 nucleotides are TGCGCCAGCAGCTCCCAGCAGGATCCCGTGAACACTGAAGCTTTCTTT.